This T cell receptor (beta chain) came from a study of blood T cell repertoires in COVID-19. Study-level background: Acute and convalescent COVID-19 specimens originated in the United States, Italy and Spain. In each case, the material was cDNA or gDNA derived from T cells, B-cell-depleted T cells, or PBMCs.

Generated by immunoSEQ multiplex PCR, the TCRdb table keeps only in-frame clones and is missing some. The data contain some 100,000 clones, almost 90% of them singletons. The CDR3 loop spans 13 amino acids. V lost 3 bases and J lost 7, with 10 bases in between. The germline gives CDR1 LGHDT, CDR2 YNNKEL (reference sequence). The receptor was derived from a human donor in a cohort sampled during active COVID-19. The chain carries TRBV3-1 (or the pseudogene TRBV3-2) and TRBJ2-1; tentative D call: TRBD1 (6 bases). Sequencing used peripheral blood. This CDR3 reads CASSHARGNEQFF. The CDR3 DNA reads as TGTGCCAGCAGCCATGCAAGGGGGAATGAGCAGTTCTTC.